This T cell receptor (beta chain) was sequenced in a study of T cells in Graves' hyperthyroidism and ophthalmopathy. In germline, CDR1 is LGHDT, CDR2 YNNKEL (reference sequence). CDR3 length: 15 residues. The V gene lost 0 bases and the J gene lost 4 bases, with 10 bases spanning the gap. The CDR3 regions of TCR beta were amplified from RNA transcripts. First-round RT-PCR targeting the TCR CDR3 was performed with the HTBI primer set. TCRdb re-called the multiplex PCR reads through MiXCR, storing one row per CDR3 protein. Here the sample spans 550,000 to 800,000 distinct CDR3 sequences, roughly 15% being singletons.

The V call is TRBV3-1, the J call TRBJ1-5, with D unclear. Input material: blood. The TCR comes from a man in his late teens or twenties with Graves' hyperthyroidism. CDR3 sequence: CASSQDLGRNQPQHF. The CDR3 coding sequence is TGTGCCAGCAGCCAAGATTTGGGGAGGAATCAGCCCCAGCATTTT.